This note documents a single TCR beta chain sequence. The target antigen is unknown. The data stem from a study of CD8 T cells in ankylosing spondylitis. Study outcomes and limitations: Both synovial fluid and blood in reactive arthritis had previously been reported to carry some motif variants. Typical of ankylosing spondylitis blood, it appeared, was a TCR beta motif of eight highly homologous variants. Disease-associated clones were reportedly significantly overrepresented in matched ankylosing spondylitis synovial fluid.

From germline, CDR1 is MNHEY and CDR2 SVGEGT. Trimming pared 7 bases from V and 0 bases from J, leaving 10 bases between. The CDR3 is made up of 13 amino acids. Library preparation for TCR beta used quantitative 5'-RACE with molecular barcodes. In TCRdb, the 5' RACE reads were re-called with MiXCR into one record per CDR3 protein. The sample has around 150,000 distinct CDR3 sequences; more than 40% are singletons. The V call is TRBV6-2 or TRBV6-3, the J call TRBJ2-7; D not resolved. This sequence was found in a male donor with ankylosing spondylitis. Sequencing input: synovial fluid, either unsorted or a sorted T cell fraction (not recorded which). The CDR3 loop is CASMQQSSYEQYF. The DNA for the CDR3 is TGTGCCAGCATGCAGCAAAGCTCCTACGAGCAGTACTTC.